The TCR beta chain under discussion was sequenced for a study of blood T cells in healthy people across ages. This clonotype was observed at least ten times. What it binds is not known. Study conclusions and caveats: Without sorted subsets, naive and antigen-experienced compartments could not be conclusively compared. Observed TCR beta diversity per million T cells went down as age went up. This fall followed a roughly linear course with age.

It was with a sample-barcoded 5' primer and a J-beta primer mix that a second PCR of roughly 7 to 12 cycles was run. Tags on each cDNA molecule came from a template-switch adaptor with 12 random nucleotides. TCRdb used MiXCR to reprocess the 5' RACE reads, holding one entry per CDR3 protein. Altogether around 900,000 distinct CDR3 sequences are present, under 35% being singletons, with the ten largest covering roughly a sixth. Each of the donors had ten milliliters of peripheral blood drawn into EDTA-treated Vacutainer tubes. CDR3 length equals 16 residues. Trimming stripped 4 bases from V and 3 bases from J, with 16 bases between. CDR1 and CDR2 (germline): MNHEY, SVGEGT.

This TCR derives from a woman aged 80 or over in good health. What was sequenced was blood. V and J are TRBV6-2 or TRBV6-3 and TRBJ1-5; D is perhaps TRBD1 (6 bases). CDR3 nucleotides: TGTGCCAGCAGTTTCCTAAAGACAGGTTACAATCAGCCCCAGCATTTT. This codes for CASSFLKTGYNQPQHF.